One sample yielded the 5 T cell receptor beta chains listed below, sequenced in a study of T cells after yellow fever vaccination (dated by TCRdb to 2018 to 2020). Receptor amplification or capture employed 5' RACE. The listed sequencing device is Illumina NovaSeq 6000. In-frame beta chains were kept once TCRdb had trimmed the public reads at Q25 with fastp and called clones with MiXCR. Merged by CDR3 protein, the rows form single entries marked with the most common genes and DNA. In all, the sample holds around 310,000 distinct CDR3 sequences, and around 3.9% of those were seen once. The leading ten clones occupy 20% to 25% of the sample. The treatment or condition label on this specimen signifies: live attenuated yellow fever vaccine strain. The material was PBMCs, obtained on the day of the yellow fever booster vaccination. The receptors here all came from a man aged 18 to 29 who received the YFV17D yellow fever vaccine.

This clonotype was recorded a few times. The chain links TRBV4-1 to TRBJ1-2, with 7 nucleotides matching TRBD1. V lost 2 bases to trimming and J lost 8 bases; unmatched junction nucleotides: 17. This CDR3 is built from 17 residues. CDR1 and CDR2 (germline): MGHRA, YSYEKL. CDR3 sequence (DNA): TGCGCCAGCAGCCAACCTACCCGTCGACAGGGACTGAGGGGCTACACCTTC. Translated: CASSQPTRRQGLRGYTF.

This clonotype was seen repeatedly, ten times or more. The chain has TRBV7-9 and TRBJ1-2; weak D call: TRBD1 (6 bases). Between the trimmed V and J ends, which lost 5 bases and 4 bases, there was a span of 14 bases. Germline V lookup: CDR1 SEHNR, CDR2 FQNEAQ (reference sequence). This CDR3 contains 14 residues. The CDR3 here is CASSPGQPRYGYTF. CDR3 in DNA: TGTGCCAGCAGCCCCGGACAGCCACGCTATGGCTACACCTTC.

The chain couples TRBV2 to TRBJ2-1, with D hard to call. The germline gives CDR1 SNHLY, CDR2 FYNNEI. This CDR3 is 13 amino acids long. The V gene lost 5 bases and the J gene lost 5 bases, with 10 bases spanning the gap. The CDR3 sequence: CASSLPEDNEQFF. CDR3 coding DNA: TGTGCCAGCAGTCTCCCCGAGGACAATGAGCAGTTCTTC. Drawing the rest from reference TRBV2 and TRBJ2-1, the complete variable domain is EPEVTQTPSHQVTQMGQEVILRCVPISNHLYFYWYRQILGQKVEFLVSFYNNEISEKSEIFDDQFSVERPDGSNFTLKIRSTKLEDSAMYFCASSLPEDNEQFFGPGTRLTVL.

This clonotype was detected ten times or more. An end of the junction differs from the germline gene, which may be a read error. The chain uses TRBV12-3 or TRBV12-4 and TRBJ2-6; D assignment may be TRBD1 or TRBD2 (5 bases each). The CDR3 consists of 14 residues. The CDR3 region has the DNA TGTGCCAGCAGCTTAGGGACCCGGGCCAACGTCCTGACTTTC. This encodes CASSLGTRANVLTF.

This clonotype was seen many times. This chain connects TRBV7-9 to TRBJ1-4; D unclear. The V end lost 8 bases, the J end lost 5 bases, and 12 bases lay between the germline ends. The CDR3 extends over 13 amino acids. Germline loops: CDR1 SEHNR, CDR2 FQNEAQ (reference sequence). CDR3 DNA sequence: TGTGCCAGCGAGAACGGGAACAATGAAAAACTGTTTTTT. Its translation: CASENGNNEKLFF.